The 15 T cell receptor beta chains listed next were all sequenced from one sample in a study of T cells in Graves' hyperthyroidism and ophthalmopathy. Regions amplified from RNA transcripts were the TCR beta CDR3 regions. The primer set for the first-round RT-PCR of the TCR CDR3 was HTBI. TCRdb redid the calling of the multiplex PCR reads with MiXCR, one entry per CDR3 protein. The sample has 300,000 to 350,000 distinct CDR3 sequences; roughly 15% are singletons. The source material was blood. The receptors stem from a man aged 30-40 years with Graves' hyperthyroidism.

The chain recombines TRBV7-9 with TRBJ2-5, with D possibly matching TRBD1 (6 bases). V lost 1 base to trimming and J lost 4 bases, with 13 bases between them. The CDR3 runs 15 residues. Germline V gene sequence: CDR1 SEHNR, CDR2 FQNEAQ (reference sequence). The CDR3 coding sequence is TGTGCCAGCAGCTTAGAGGGGGATGTTGGAGAGACCCAGTACTTC. Translated, it gives CASSLEGDVGETQYF.

This clonotype was found a few times. The V gene is TRBV20-1, the J gene TRBJ2-7, with D possibly being TRBD2 (5 bases). This CDR3 is built from 16 residues. Trimming took off 2 bases at V and 1 base at J, with 18 bases between the two ends. Germline V gene data show CDR1 as DFQATT and CDR2 as SNEGSKA (reference sequence). The DNA of the CDR3 is TGCAGTGCTAGATCTTCCTTCCTAGGACTTTCCTACGAGCAGTACTTC. This translates into CSARSSFLGLSYEQYF.

This sequence joins TRBV5-6 and TRBJ1-2; D not resolved. Looked up from germline, CDR1 is SGHDT and CDR2 is YYEEEE. The CDR3 is made up of 12 amino acids. Trimming removed 2 bases at V and 6 bases at J, with 8 bases between. The DNA for the CDR3 is TGTGCCAGCAGCTTTAGTGGAGATGGCTACACCTTC. This encodes CASSFSGDGYTF.

The rearrangement joins TRBV7-9 to TRBJ2-2; tentative D call: TRBD2 (5 bases). Germline lookup yields CDR1 SEHNR and CDR2 FQNEAQ (reference sequence). This CDR3 region has 15 residues. V lost 0 bases and J lost 4, with 9 bases in between. The CDR3 DNA reads TGTGCCAGCAGCTTAGCCTCGGGGAGCACCGGGGAGCTGTTTTTT. This translates into CASSLASGSTGELFF.

This clonotype was detected ten times or more. The chain links TRBV12-3 or TRBV12-4 to TRBJ2-4; D is unclear. The CDR3 spans 13 residues. The V gene lost 2 bases and the J gene lost 8 bases, with 10 bases spanning the gap. The chain's CDR3 is CASSLPEVDIQYF. The CDR3 bases are TGTGCCAGCAGTTTACCAGAGGTGGACATTCAGTACTTC.

The chain couples TRBV29-1 to TRBJ2-1; possible D gene TRBD1, 5 bases. Trimming took off 7 bases at V and 3 bases at J, with 7 bases between the two ends. The CDR3 length is 11 residues. Looked up from germline, CDR1 is SQVTM and CDR2 is ANQGSEA. This chain's CDR3 is CSGDSYNEQFF. The CDR3 DNA reads as TGCAGCGGCGACAGCTACAATGAGCAGTTCTTC.

This clonotype was seen many times. The gene calls are TRBV11-3 and TRBJ2-1; D is tentatively TRBD1 or TRBD2 (5 bases each). Trimming left V 7 bases short and J 4 bases short, with 14 bases between. Germline V CDR1 and CDR2: SGHNT, YENEEA. The CDR3 runs 14 residues. The CDR3 region is CASTAGTEYNEQFF. CDR3 DNA sequence: TGTGCCAGCACCGCCGGGACGGAGTACAATGAGCAGTTCTTC.

This clonotype was detected ten times or more. The gene calls are TRBV20-1 and TRBJ2-7; 11 bases align to TRBD2. This CDR3 has 14 amino acids. Germline V gene sequence: CDR1 DFQATT, CDR2 SNEGSKA (reference sequence). Losses at the gene ends were 7 bases for V and 0 bases for J; bases not matched to a gene: 5. In nucleotides, the CDR3 is TGCAGTGTCTCGACTAGCGGGAACTCCTACGAGCAGTACTTC. Amino acid sequence: CSVSTSGNSYEQYF.

This clonotype occurred many times. The chain uses TRBV5-8 and TRBJ2-5; weak D call: TRBD2 (6 bases). Germline V gene lookup returns CDR1 SGHTS and CDR2 YDEGEE. V shed 1 base and J shed 5 bases, with 12 bases lying between them. This CDR3 has 14 amino acids. CDR3 sequence: CASSLRRGGETQYF. CDR3 nucleotide sequence: TGTGCCAGCAGCTTGAGGCGGGGCGGGGAGACCCAGTACTTC.

This clonotype was seen a few times. In DNA, the CDR3 is TGCAGTGTTTTAACAGGGGGCAATCAGCCCCAGCATTTT. Its protein product is CSVLTGGNQPQHF. The rearrangement uses TRBV20-1 and TRBJ1-5; 7 nucleotides align to TRBD1. The CDR3 is 13 residues long. Germline CDR1 DFQATT, CDR2 SNEGSKA (reference sequence). V shed 7 bases, J shed 2 bases, and the junction held 5 bases outside the gene matches.

V is TRBV29-1 and J is TRBJ1-2, with D perhaps TRBD1 (6 bases). The V end was cut by 3 bases, the J end by 5 bases, with 10 bases between. This CDR3 has 12 amino acids. Looked up from germline, CDR1 is SQVTM and CDR2 is ANQGSEA. CDR3 residues: CSVENRVYGYTF. The CDR3 DNA follows: TGCAGCGTTGAGAACAGGGTTTATGGCTACACCTTC. Combining the CDR3 with reference TRBV29-1 and TRBJ1-2 gives the whole variable domain SAVISQKPSRDICQRGTSLTIQCQVDSQVTMMFWYRQQPGQSLTLIATANQGSEATYESGFVIDKFPISRPNLTFSTLTVSNMSPEDSSIYLCSVENRVYGYTFGSGTRLTVV.

This clonotype has ten or more counts. The V call is TRBV12-3 or TRBV12-4, the J call TRBJ2-5; D is tentatively TRBD1 or TRBD2 (5 bases each). Trimming took 3 bases from V and 5 from J, leaving 10 bases between them. The CDR3 spans 13 residues. CDR3 in amino acids: CASSFRDVETQYF. CDR3 DNA: TGTGCCAGCAGTTTCAGGGACGTGGAGACCCAGTACTTC.

This clonotype showed up many times. The chain is built from TRBV11-2 and TRBJ1-4, with D possibly matching TRBD1 (5 bases). V gave up 3 bases and J gave up 5 bases, with 13 bases separating them. This CDR3 has 15 residues. Germline V gene data show CDR1 as SGHAT and CDR2 as FQNNGV. The CDR3 reads CASSFAGWGNEKLFF. In DNA form, the CDR3 reads TGTGCCAGCAGCTTCGCAGGGTGGGGGAATGAAAAACTGTTTTTT.

The gene calls are TRBV10-3 and TRBJ2-3; 9 nucleotides agree with TRBD1. Germline CDR1 reads ENHRY; CDR2 reads SYGVKD. Trimming cost V 8 bases and J 4 bases; bases outside gene matches: 1. The CDR3 runs to 12 residues. Written as DNA, the CDR3 is TGTGCCATCGGACAGGGGTCAGATACGCAGTATTTT. It encodes CAIGQGSDTQYF.

Only a few counts were recorded for this clonotype. V and J are TRBV27 and TRBJ1-4, with D tentatively TRBD1 (5 bases). The CDR3 runs to 17 residues. Per germline, CDR1 MNHEY and CDR2 SMNVEV (reference sequence). Trimming removed 3 bases from V and 5 bases from J, with 19 bases in between. CDR3 DNA: TGTGCCAGCAGTTTTCAGGGTTTGGTGGGGACGAATGAAAAACTGTTTTTT. It is translated as CASSFQGLVGTNEKLFF.